A single sample gave rise to the 26 T cell receptor beta chains below, sequenced in a study of T cells in women clearing cervical HPV infection. The table came from immunoSEQ multiplex PCR; TCRdb's copy has only in-frame clones and leaves some out. The sample's table shows 30,000 to 45,000 clones. The sequencing input was blood buffy coat. These receptors were collected from a woman between 18 and 69 years old with a cervical HPV16 infection that either progressed to CIN3+ or cleared (not recorded which).

The CDR3 DNA, read in part, is TGTGCCAGCAGCTTCGGGGACAATACCTACGAG. It encodes CASSFGDNTYE. The entire CDR3 protein is CASSFGDNTYEQYF. The chain links TRBV11-2 to TRBJ2-7, with a weak D call TRBD1 (6 bases). The read terminates 3 residues before the CDR3 end, so the remaining end is supplied by the germline J gene. CDR1 and CDR2 (germline): SGHAT, FQNNGV. CDR3 length equals 14 residues. V shed 3 bases and J shed 2 bases, with 11 bases lying between them.

Details on this clone: The read comes to an end 3 residues before the CDR3 does, leaving the germline J gene to fill in the end. The V call is TRBV7-2, the J call TRBJ2-5, with TRBD2 matching over 9 bases. Germline lookup yields CDR1 SGHTA and CDR2 FQGNSA. The CDR3 is 15 amino acids. The V segment lost 9 bases and the J segment 1 base; nucleotides outside the gene matches: 9. CDR3 in amino acids: CASTQSGGSQETQYF. The CDR3 DNA, read in part, is TGTGCCAGTACACAGAGCGGGGGGTCCCAAGAGACC.

In regard to this clone: The read falls 3 residues short of the CDR3 end, and the missing part is taken from the germline J gene. The chain employs TRBV20-1 and TRBJ2-7; 13 bases match TRBD2. J lost 3 bases, V lost 0 bases, and 11 bases had no gene match. CDR3 size: 18 residues. Germline assignment: CDR1 DFQATT and CDR2 SNEGSKA (reference sequence). The CDR3: CSARDWAARTSGGYEQYF. CDR3 DNA, as far as it was read: TGCAGTGCTAGAGATTGGGCAGCCCGGACTAGCGGGGGCTACGAG.

On this clone: The observed sequence ends 3 residues before the CDR3 terminus, with the missing tail filled in from the germline J gene. The chain uses TRBV12-3 or TRBV12-4 and TRBJ2-5; 7 nucleotides align to TRBD2. CDR3 length: 13 amino acids. The V and J ends lost 6 bases and 4 bases, in that order; junction bases with no gene match: 5. CDR3 residues: CASSHLAAETQYF. The sequenced part of the CDR3 DNA is TGTGCCAGCAGCCATCTAGCGGCAGAGACC.

With regard to this clone: Sequencing ends 3 residues short of the CDR3 end; the germline J gene provides the rest. The chain links TRBV28 to TRBJ2-2; a possible D gene is TRBD2 (6 bases). This CDR3 is built from 16 residues. Germline loops: CDR1 MDHEN, CDR2 SYDVKM. The CDR3 reads CASSPGRERRISPLFF. The sequenced part of the CDR3 DNA is TGTGCCAGCAGCCCCGGTCGGGAGCGGCGGATATCACCG.

As regards this clone: The CDR3 goes on 3 residues after the read ends, and that part is filled in from the germline J gene. This rearrangement joins TRBV7-2 to TRBJ1-6; possibly TRBD1 for D (5 bases). The CDR3 has 15 amino acids. The germline gives CDR1 SGHTA, CDR2 FQGNSA. V was shortened by 2 bases and J by 7 bases, with 12 bases between the two germline ends. Here the CDR3 reads CASSLNFGANSPLHF. The sequenced CDR3 bases are TGTGCCAGCAGCTTAAATTTTGGGGCCAATTCACCC.

A word on this clone: The observed sequence ends 3 residues before the CDR3 terminus, with the missing tail filled in from the germline J gene. The chain is built from TRBV6-2 or TRBV6-3 and TRBJ1-1; possible D gene TRBD1, 6 bases. V lost 0 bases, J lost 4 bases, and 18 bases lay in between. CDR1 is MNHEY and CDR2 is SVGEGT in the germline V gene. The CDR3 spans 17 residues. The CDR3 is CASSYSALQGGPTEAFF. The part of the CDR3 DNA that was read is TGTGCCAGCAGTTACTCGGCCCTACAGGGTGGCCCCACTGAA.

Of note for this clone: The read halts 3 residues ahead of the CDR3 end, with the missing end drawn from the germline J gene. The genes are TRBV11-2 and TRBJ1-2; D possibly corresponds to TRBD1 (6 bases). Looked up from germline, CDR1 is SGHAT and CDR2 is FQNNGV. This CDR3 has 13 residues. Trimming pared 4 bases from V and 4 bases from J, leaving 10 bases between. This chain's CDR3 is CASSSTGIYGYTF. The sequenced part of the CDR3 DNA is TGTGCCAGCAGCTCAACAGGGATCTATGGC.

As regards this clone: The read terminates 3 residues before the CDR3 end, so the remaining end is supplied by the germline J gene. V and J are TRBV7-9 and TRBJ1-1, with D maybe TRBD1 (6 bases). Germline V lookup: CDR1 SEHNR, CDR2 FQNEAQ (reference sequence). V shed 5 bases and J shed 1 base, with 14 bases lying between them. The CDR3 spans 15 residues. CDR3 DNA (partial): TGTGCCAGCAGCGGCTACGGGACACAGAACACTGAA. It encodes CASSGYGTQNTE. The full CDR3 is CASSGYGTQNTEAFF.

A note on this clone: The DNA ends 3 residues before the CDR3 does, and the rest of the CDR3 is filled in from the germline J gene. The rearrangement joins TRBV10-3 to TRBJ2-5; 11 bases fit TRBD1. The length of the CDR3 is 16 residues. The V segment lost 2 bases and the J segment 4 bases; nucleotides outside the gene matches: 6. Germline values: CDR1 ENHRY, CDR2 SYGVKD. CDR3 bases read: TGTGCCATCAGTGAGCCCCGAGGACAGGGGGCAGAGACC. Translated, it gives CAISEPRGQGAET. The entire CDR3 sequence reads CAISEPRGQGAETQYF.

A word on this clone: The missing CDR3 end, 3 residues past where the read stops, is filled in from the germline J gene. This chain joins TRBV20-1 and TRBJ2-3; 11 bases map to TRBD2. The CDR3 totals 18 residues. The V gene's germline CDR1 is DFQATT and CDR2 SNEGSKA (reference sequence). CDR3 DNA, as far as it was read: TGCAGTGCTAGAGATCTTTTTGCTAGCGGGGGGAACCAAGAGACG. Its translation: CSARDLFASGGNQET. The whole CDR3 protein is CSARDLFASGGNQETQYF.

Notes on this clone: The read ends 3 residues shy of where the CDR3 ends; the end is completed using the germline J gene. The chain has TRBV5-1 and TRBJ2-2, with 7 bases lining up with TRBD1. The germline CDR1 and CDR2 sequences are SGHRS and YFSETQ. The CDR3 has 14 amino acids. The CDR3 DNA, read in part, is TGCGCCAGCAGCTTGGGACAGGGAAGGGAAAAG. As protein: CASSLGQGREK. The complete CDR3 protein is CASSLGQGREKLFF.

Notes on this clone: The read stops 3 residues short of the end of the CDR3; the missing end is completed from the germline J gene. The chain employs TRBV6-4 and TRBJ2-3; 9 positions agree with TRBD2. After removal of 2 bases from V and 1 base from J, the junction contained 4 bases not matched to a gene. The CDR3 extends over 16 amino acids. Germline lookup yields CDR1 MRHNA and CDR2 SNTAGT. The chain's CDR3 is CASSDQVAGGTDTQYF. Incomplete CDR3 DNA: TGTGCCAGCAGTGACCAGGTAGCGGGGGGCACAGATACG.

Comments on this clone: The read stops 3 residues short of the end of the CDR3; the missing end is completed from the germline J gene. The rearrangement joins TRBV18 to TRBJ2-3; TRBD2 matches 8 bases. Per the germline V gene, CDR1 is KGHSH and CDR2 is LQKENI. This CDR3 has 18 residues. The CDR3 bases that were read are TGTGCCAGCTCATCCTTAGTATTGAGCGGGGGAGATCAAGAGACG. Its protein is CASSSLVLSGGDQET. The CDR3 reads in full as CASSSLVLSGGDQETQYF.

Concerning this clone: The sequence runs out 3 residues before the end of the CDR3; the remainder is reconstructed from the germline J gene. The chain joins TRBV19 to TRBJ1-2; TRBD1 might be the D (6 bases). CDR3 size: 13 residues. Germline loops: CDR1 LNHDA, CDR2 SQIVND (reference sequence). CDR3: CASSMGAQLDYTF. CDR3 bases read: TGTGCCAGTAGTATGGGGGCCCAGCTCGAC.

A note on this clone: The DNA ends 3 residues before the CDR3 does, and the rest of the CDR3 is filled in from the germline J gene. This chain uses TRBV13 with TRBJ2-3; 12 bases fit TRBD2. V lost 4 bases, J lost 7 bases, and 9 bases stayed unmatched. In germline, CDR1 is PRHDT, CDR2 FYEKMQ (reference sequence). The CDR3 length is 16 residues. The CDR3 here is CASSSRTSGTWNTQYF. The sequenced CDR3 bases are TGTGCCAGCAGCTCTAGGACTAGCGGGACTTGGAATACG.

Remarks on this clone: The read comes to an end 3 residues before the CDR3 does, leaving the germline J gene to fill in the end. V usage is TRBV11-2 and J usage is TRBJ2-3, with D possibly matching TRBD1 (6 bases). Germline V CDR1 and CDR2: SGHAT, FQNNGV. V lost 5 bases to trimming and J lost 3 bases, with 12 bases between them. The CDR3 runs to 14 residues. The CDR3 region is CASSRLGQTDTQYF. The CDR3 DNA, read in part, is TGTGCCAGCAGCCGACTTGGACAGACAGATACG.

Concerning this clone itself: Read coverage stops 3 residues before the CDR3 terminus; the germline J gene supplies the remainder. The chain combines TRBV2 with TRBJ1-4, with 7 bases that match TRBD1. CDR3 length: 15 residues. Germline V gene lookup returns CDR1 SNHLY and CDR2 FYNNEI. With 4 bases clipped from V and 5 bases from J, the junction kept 7 bases outside the gene matches. CDR3 bases read: TGTGCCAGCAGTGTTCGCCCAGGGGGGAATGAAAAA. It is translated as CASSVRPGGNEK. The whole CDR3 sequence reads CASSVRPGGNEKLFF.

With regard to this clone: The read finishes 3 residues shy of the CDR3 end, and the germline J gene is used to complete it. The gene calls are TRBV20-1 and TRBJ2-3; D might be TRBD1 (5 bases). The CDR3 spans 16 residues. The V gene's germline CDR1 is DFQATT and CDR2 SNEGSKA (reference sequence). The CDR3: CSARDPETGVVETQYF. The CDR3 bases that were read are TGCAGTGCTAGAGATCCCGAAACAGGAGTTGTCGAGACG.

A remark on this clone: The CDR3 goes on 3 residues after the read ends, and that part is filled in from the germline J gene. The chain has TRBV29-1 and TRBJ2-3; D ambiguous. V gave up 0 bases and J gave up 2 bases, with 12 bases separating them. The CDR3 length is 15 residues. Germline CDR1 is SQVTM and CDR2 is ANQGSEA. CDR3 bases read: TGCAGCGTTGAAGATCGTTCCACTCTCACAGATACG. It yields the protein CSVEDRSTLTDT. The entire CDR3 is CSVEDRSTLTDTQYF.

Notes on this clone: The CDR3 extends 3 residues past the end of the read, so its final part is completed from the germline J gene. The gene calls are TRBV29-1 and TRBJ2-1; 9 nucleotides agree with TRBD1. J was trimmed by 1 base and V by 8 bases; bases with no gene match: 6. The germline V gene has CDR1 SQVTM and CDR2 ANQGSEA. The CDR3 covers 14 residues. This chain's CDR3 is CSHTQGASYNEQFF. The CDR3 bases that were read are TGCAGCCATACACAGGGGGCTTCCTACAATGAG.

Note on this clone: Coverage ceases 3 residues before the CDR3 finishes, and the germline J gene fills in the end. The chain recombines TRBV5-1 with TRBJ2-6; 9 nucleotides align to TRBD1. The V segment lost 4 bases and the J segment 0 bases; nucleotides outside the gene matches: 5. The CDR3 has 17 residues. In germline, CDR1 is SGHRS, CDR2 YFSETQ. Partial CDR3 DNA: TGCGCCAGCAGCCCGGACAGGGGATTCTCTGGGGCCAACGTC. It translates to CASSPDRGFSGANV. The complete CDR3 reads CASSPDRGFSGANVLTF.

Notes on this clone: The read terminates 3 residues ahead of where the CDR3 ends, so the germline J gene completes it. The chain links TRBV11-3 to TRBJ1-1; D call uncertain. Germline CDR1 SGHNT, CDR2 YENEEA. V shed 3 bases and J shed 1 base, with 6 bases lying between them. The CDR3 loop spans 13 amino acids. The covered CDR3 bases are TGTGCCAGCAGCTTCAATCCGAACACTGAA. Translation gives CASSFNPNTE. The entire CDR3 sequence reads CASSFNPNTEAFF.

As to this clone: The read finishes 3 residues shy of the CDR3 end, and the germline J gene is used to complete it. This chain uses TRBV13 with TRBJ2-3; 10 nucleotides align to TRBD1. CDR1 and CDR2 (germline): PRHDT, FYEKMQ (reference sequence). The CDR3 is 16 amino acids. The CDR3 loop reads CASSPDRGLAQETQYF. CDR3 bases read: TGTGCCAGCAGCCCCGACAGGGGGCTTGCCCAAGAGACG.

About this clone: Read sequence stops 3 residues before the CDR3 end, and the germline J gene provides the missing end. Other nucleotide sequences in the sample specify the same CDR3. V usage is TRBV7-9 and J usage is TRBJ1-3; TRBD1 matches 9 bases. The CDR3 length is 15 residues. Germline V gene lookup returns CDR1 SEHNR and CDR2 FQNEAQ (reference sequence). V shed 3 bases, J shed 2 bases, and the junction held 2 bases outside the gene matches. Incomplete CDR3 DNA: TGTGCCAGCAGCTTGTGGGACAGGGCTGGAAACACC. Translation: CASSLWDRAGNT. The full CDR3 sequence reads CASSLWDRAGNTIYF.

The sequenced CDR3 bases are TGTGCCAGCAGCTTGGCAGGCAGAAAAGAGACG. It is translated as CASSLAGRKET. The CDR3 reads in full as CASSLAGRKETQYF. The chain joins TRBV5-4 to TRBJ2-3; D is unclear. With the read ending 3 residues before the CDR3 end, the germline J gene is used to fill in that end. The CDR3 covers 14 residues. Germline CDR1 and CDR2: SGHNT and YYREEE (reference sequence).